The rows below give T cell receptor beta chains drawn from one sample of a study of T cell responses to AZD1222 COVID-19 vaccine. Data came from immunoSEQ multiplex PCR; TCRdb stores just in-frame clones and leaves some out. Among fewer than 150,000 clones, just over 85% were seen once, and the ten largest hold roughly 3.8%. Material: peripheral blood, obtained on day 0 of AZD1222 vaccination. The receptors derive from an adult in good health. The CDR3 runs from the conserved cysteine through the conserved F or W. The order of the fields is V gene, J gene, clone size, D gene, CDR3 DNA, CDR3 protein. D genes are given only for firm matches. Only some rows state a clone size, as once, few, many or a class for expanded clones.

TRBV11-2,TRBJ1-1,few,-,TGTGCCAGCAGCTTATTGAACACTGAAGCTTTCTTT,CASSLLNTEAFF
TRBV4-2,TRBJ2-7,-,TRBD2,TGTGCCAGCAGCCAAGAGCGGGAGGTTTCCTACGAGCAGTACTTC,CASSQEREVSYEQYF
TRBV11-2,TRBJ2-7,-,-,TGTGCCAGCAGCCTAACTAGGTATACCCCCTACGAGCAGTACTTC,CASSLTRYTPYEQYF
TRBV11-2,TRBJ1-1,-,-,TGTGCCAGCAGCCCGACAGAGAACACTGAAGCTTTCTTT,CASSPTENTEAFF
TRBV2,TRBJ2-5,-,-,TGTGCCAGCAGTGGAGGACAGTATCGGGAGACCCAGTACTTC,CASSGGQYRETQYF
TRBV4-3,TRBJ2-7,-,-,TGCGCCAGCAGCCAAGACCGATCGTTTTTCGGGGGGCGGGAGTACGAGCAGTACTTC,CASSQDRSFFGGREYEQYF
TRBV18,TRBJ1-2,-,TRBD1,TGTGCCAGCTCACCACAGCGCAGCGACAGGGCGCATGGCTACACCTTC,CASSPQRSDRAHGYTF
TRBV21-1,TRBJ1-1,-,-,TGTGCCAGCAGCAACGGGCAGGGAAGCACTGAAGCTTTCTTT,CASSNGQGSTEAFF
TRBV4-2,TRBJ2-3,-,-,TGTGCCAGCAGCCAAGGAAAGCGGACTAGCACAGATACGCAGTATTTT,CASSQGKRTSTDTQYF
TRBV7-9,TRBJ1-4,-,-,TGTGCCAGCAGCTCTACCAATGAAAAACTGTTTTTT,CASSSTNEKLFF
TRBV5-6,TRBJ1-2,-,-,TGTGCCAGCAGCTTGGAGGGCCGGGGCTACACCTTC,CASSLEGRGYTF
TRBV27,TRBJ1-4,-,TRBD1,TGTGCCAGCAGTGGAAAACAGGGGGGTAATGAAAAACTGTTTTTT,CASSGKQGGNEKLFF
TRBV7-2,TRBJ1-4,-,TRBD1,TGTGCCAGCAGCGACACCCCGACAGGGGAAAAACTGTTTTTT,CASSDTPTGEKLFF
TRBV7-9,TRBJ1-2,-,TRBD1,TGTGCCAGCAGCGAAAGGACAGGAGCCACATCTAACTATGGCTACACCTTC,CASSERTGATSNYGYTF
TRBV27,TRBJ1-5,-,TRBD1,TGTGCCAGCAGCCCCGGGACAGGCGGCAGAGTTAGCAATCAGCCCCAGCATTTT,CASSPGTGGRVSNQPQHF
TRBV20-1,TRBJ2-7,few,TRBD1,TGCAGTGCCAGTCCGACGGGACAGGGCAAGTACTTC,CSASPTGQGKYF
TRBV25-1,TRBJ1-3,few,-,TGTGCCAGCAGTTCTCGGCTGGGGATAAACACCATATATTTT,CASSSRLGINTIYF
TRBV7-2,TRBJ2-3,-,-,TGTGCCAGCAGCTCCCCCGCGGGAACGCAGTATTTT,CASSSPAGTQYF
TRBV7-6,TRBJ1-1,-,-,TGTGCCAGCAGCTCGGCCAGAGGGGCGAACACTGAAGCTTTCTTT,CASSSARGANTEAFF
TRBV2,TRBJ2-7,-,-,TGTGCCAGCATACACAGTTCCTACGAGCAGTACTTC,CASIHSSYEQYF
TRBV10-3,TRBJ2-1,-,-,TGTGCCATCACGATTGGGACCTTAGGGACCTACAATGAGCAGTTCTTC,CAITIGTLGTYNEQFF
TRBV30,TRBJ1-2,-,-,TGTGCCTGGAGTGGGGCGGCAGAGGTTAACTATGGCTACACCTTC,CAWSGAAEVNYGYTF
TRBV2,TRBJ1-5,-,-,TGTGCCAGCAGTTCAACCGGGACCTACTATAATCAGCCCCAGCATTTT,CASSSTGTYYNQPQHF
TRBV6-2/TRBV6-3,TRBJ2-7,-,-,TGTGCCAGCAGTTTGGTGGGACTCTCCTACGAGCAGTACTTC,CASSLVGLSYEQYF
TRBV10-1,TRBJ2-3,-,-,TGCGCCAGGGGGCCCCGGGCCCTACACCCCTTT,CARGPRALHPF
TRBV19,TRBJ1-6,-,-,TGTGCCAGTACAGCCAGGGGATCCTATAATTCACCCCTCCACTTT,CASTARGSYNSPLHF
TRBV18,TRBJ2-5,few,-,TGTGCCAGCTCACCACTACAAGAGACCCAGTACTTC,CASSPLQETQYF
TRBV7-9,TRBJ1-2,-,-,TGTGCCAGCAGCCCCGGCACCTTTGACTACACCTTC,CASSPGTFDYTF
TRBV6-5,TRBJ2-1,-,TRBD2,TGTGCCAGCATGAGATTAGCGGGAGTCCAGTTCTTC,CASMRLAGVQFF
TRBV29-1,TRBJ2-2,-,-,TGCAGCGTTGAATCTGGACCGACCGGGGAGCTGTTTTTT,CSVESGPTGELFF
TRBV10-3,TRBJ1-1,-,-,TGTGCCATCAAGGAGGTTGGGCAGAGCACTGAAGCTTTCTTT,CAIKEVGQSTEAFF